This passage covers 23 T cell receptor beta chains from one sample sequenced in a study of cytomegalovirus exposure and HLA in healthy donors. The PCR used 60 Vbeta and 13 Jbeta primers. Only in-frame clones appear in the TCRdb table, and some are missing; sequencing was by immunoSEQ multiplex PCR. The sample contains around 120,000 clones, roughly 80% of which appear only once. Sequencing used PBMCs. The source of these receptors is a female donor in good health and CMV-seropositive.

This rearrangement joins TRBV2 to TRBJ1-2; D perhaps matches TRBD1 (5 bases). The CDR3 runs 14 residues. The V gene's germline CDR1 is SNHLY and CDR2 FYNNEI. The V end lost 10 bases, the J end lost 5 bases, and 20 bases lay between the germline ends. The CDR3 nucleotides read TGTGCCACCATAGAAGGGGTGTTCGCGTATGGCTACACCTTC. Translating it yields CATIEGVFAYGYTF.

This clone was picked up one time. V usage is TRBV4-3 and J usage is TRBJ2-2; 11 bases fit TRBD2. Germline V gene lookup returns CDR1 LGHNA and CDR2 YSLEER. The V segment lost 1 base and the J segment 4 bases; nucleotides outside the gene matches: 11. CDR3 length: 19 amino acids. The CDR3 protein is CASSQAPVLAGDPTGELFF. The CDR3 bases are TGCGCCAGCAGCCAAGCCCCCGTACTAGCGGGGGACCCCACCGGGGAGCTGTTTTTT.

The genes are TRBV5-1 and TRBJ2-5, with D maybe TRBD2 (7 bases). Germline assignment: CDR1 SGHRS and CDR2 YFSETQ. V lost 0 bases, J lost 5 bases, and 11 bases lay in between. CDR3 length: 14 residues. CDR3 residues: CASSLGGGVETQYF. DNA for the CDR3: TGCGCCAGCAGCTTGGGAGGGGGGGTCGAGACCCAGTACTTC.

This clone was seen more than once but under ten times. J is TRBJ2-7 and V is TRBV10-3; 9 bases fit TRBD2. Unmatched junction bases numbered 6, after V lost 6 bases and J lost 6 bases. The CDR3 contains 13 residues. Germline CDR1 and CDR2: ENHRY and SYGVKD. CDR3 protein: CAISGTSPGEQYF. In nucleotides, the CDR3 is TGTGCCATCAGCGGGACTAGCCCGGGCGAGCAGTACTTC.

This sequence joins TRBV6-5 and TRBJ1-6, with unresolved D. Germline loops: CDR1 MNHEY, CDR2 SVGAGI. With 6 bases removed from V and 10 bases from J, the gap between germline ends came to 16 bases. The CDR3 contains 14 residues. Here the CDR3 reads CASSPRDTRSPLHF. In DNA, the CDR3 is TGTGCCAGCAGCCCCCGGGATACCAGGTCACCCCTCCACTTT.

The rearrangement links TRBV7-2 to TRBJ1-2; tentative D call: TRBD1 (5 bases). The CDR3 length is 13 residues. V lost 5 bases and J 0 bases, leaving 7 bases between the germline ends. CDR1 is SGHTA and CDR2 is FQGNSA in the germline V gene. The CDR3 reads CASSPGSNYGYTF. The CDR3 nucleotides are TGTGCCAGCAGCCCAGGGTCTAACTATGGCTACACCTTC.

V is TRBV29-1 and J is TRBJ2-2, with 8 bases fitting TRBD1. The CDR3 runs to 15 residues. The junction had 7 bases not matched to a gene; V was cut back by 5 bases and J by 2 bases. CDR1 SQVTM and CDR2 ANQGSEA come from the germline V gene. The CDR3 nucleotides read TGCAGCGTTCCAGACAGGGGTTTAAACACCGGGGAGCTGTTTTTT. Protein product: CSVPDRGLNTGELFF.

As to this clone: This clone may be a read error of a much larger clone one base away. The chain uses TRBV5-4 and TRBJ1-1; D is undetermined. V was shortened by 4 bases and J by 2 bases, with 3 bases between the two germline ends. The CDR3 is made up of 11 amino acids. From germline, CDR1 is SGHNT and CDR2 YYREEE (reference sequence). In nucleotides, the CDR3 is TGTGCCAGCAGCCTTAACACTGAAGCTTTCTTT. This translates into CASSLNTEAFF.

This clone was found a few times. The chain links TRBV5-6 to TRBJ2-7; the D gene is possibly TRBD2 (5 bases). Trimming stripped 1 base from V and 2 bases from J, with 10 bases between. Germline loops: CDR1 SGHDT, CDR2 YYEEEE. The CDR3 is 14 amino acids. CDR3 sequence reads: CASSLTGITYEQYF. For the CDR3, the DNA is TGTGCCAGCAGCTTGACCGGGATTACCTACGAGCAGTACTTC.

This chain joins TRBV2 and TRBJ1-5; D might be TRBD1 (5 bases). V was cut by 0 bases and J by 0 bases, with 21 bases left in between. The germline gives CDR1 SNHLY, CDR2 FYNNEI. The CDR3 sequence is 20 residues long. The CDR3 here is CASSEASGSYTGYSNQPQHF. For the CDR3, the DNA is TGTGCCAGCAGTGAAGCCTCAGGGTCTTATACAGGATATAGCAATCAGCCCCAGCATTTT.

This clone has more than one count but fewer than ten. The chain joins TRBV6-5 to TRBJ1-5, with 9 bases matching TRBD1. V shed 0 bases and J 7 bases; nucleotides not matched to a gene: 4. This CDR3 comprises 15 residues. Germline V lookup: CDR1 MNHEY, CDR2 SVGAGI. In nucleotides, the CDR3 is TGTGCCAGCAGTTACTCGACAGGGGGAGACCAGCCCCAGCATTTT. Its translation is CASSYSTGGDQPQHF.

The chain combines TRBV27 with TRBJ1-1; D gene uncertain. In germline, CDR1 is MNHEY, CDR2 SMNVEV (reference sequence). V lost 5 bases, J lost 2 bases, and 15 bases lay in between. The CDR3 spans 15 residues. The CDR3 sequence: CASSAGIPGNTEAFF. The CDR3 region has the DNA TGTGCCAGCAGTGCAGGCATCCCTGGAAACACTGAAGCTTTCTTT.

This clone was found once. This CDR3 is CASSAARDQPQHF. The CDR3 DNA reads TGTGCCAGCAGCGCCGCCAGGGATCAGCCCCAGCATTTT. The rearrangement uses TRBV7-7 and TRBJ1-5; maybe TRBD1 (5 bases). Trimming left V 5 bases short and J 5 bases short, with 10 bases between. Germline CDR1 and CDR2: SSHAT and FNYEAQ (reference sequence). This CDR3 is built from 13 residues.

This sequence joins TRBV25-1 and TRBJ1-1; no definite D call. CDR3 length: 14 residues. V was cut by 5 bases and J by 3 bases, with 13 bases left in between. Germline V gives CDR1 MGHDK, CDR2 SYGVNS. CDR3 residues: CASSFSLLDTEAFF. As DNA, the CDR3 is TGTGCCAGCAGTTTTTCCCTACTGGACACTGAAGCTTTCTTT.

The chain uses TRBV5-6 and TRBJ1-1; tentatively, D is TRBD1 (5 bases). The CDR3 is made up of 15 amino acids. Trimming removed 2 bases at V and 3 bases at J, with 14 bases between. CDR1 and CDR2 from the germline V gene are SGHDT and YYEEEE. The CDR3: CASSLPREEDTEAFF. CDR3 in DNA: TGTGCCAGCAGCTTACCCAGGGAGGAGGACACTGAAGCTTTCTTT.

The chain joins TRBV4-3 to TRBJ2-7; 7 positions match TRBD2. This CDR3 is built from 15 residues. The V gene's germline CDR1 is LGHNA and CDR2 YSLEER. The ends lost 3 bases at V and 5 bases at J; junction bases unmatched: 10. This CDR3 reads CASSHPRGVRDEQYF. CDR3 in DNA: TGCGCCAGCAGCCATCCTCGGGGGGTCAGAGACGAGCAGTACTTC.

The rearrangement uses TRBV11-2 and TRBJ2-1; 7 nucleotides line up with TRBD1. V shed 1 base, J shed 7 bases, and the junction held 1 base outside the gene matches. From germline, CDR1 is SGHAT and CDR2 FQNNGV. The CDR3 covers 13 residues. The CDR3 protein is CASSLARGNEQFF. The CDR3 DNA reads TGTGCCAGCAGCTTAGCCAGGGGGAATGAGCAGTTCTTC. The whole variable domain, filled in from reference TRBV11-2 and TRBJ2-1, reads EAGVAQSPRYKIIEKRQSVAFWCNPISGHATLYWYQQILGQGPKLLIQFQNNGVVDDSQLPKDRFSAERLKGVDSTLKIQPAKLEDSAVYLCASSLARGNEQFFGPGTRLTVL.

The rearrangement joins TRBV30 to TRBJ2-2; no definite D call. Trimming took 4 bases from V and 0 from J, leaving 3 bases between them. CDR3 length: 12 amino acids. Germline V gene lookup returns CDR1 GTSNPN and CDR2 SVGIG (reference sequence). In nucleotides, the CDR3 is TGTGCCTGGAACTCGAACACCGGGGAGCTGTTTTTT. Translation: CAWNSNTGELFF.

This rearrangement joins TRBV6-6 to TRBJ1-1, with D unclear. CDR1 MNHNY and CDR2 SVGAGI come from the germline V gene (reference sequence). The V end was cut by 0 bases, the J end by 5 bases, with 4 bases between. The CDR3 contains 12 residues. The CDR3 reads CASSYSNTEAFF. Written as DNA, the CDR3 is TGTGCCAGCAGTTACTCTAATACTGAAGCTTTCTTT.

The V gene is TRBV7-9, the J gene TRBJ2-3; unclear D gene. Looked up from germline, CDR1 is SEHNR and CDR2 is FQNEAQ (reference sequence). The CDR3 covers 15 residues. V was cut by 4 bases and J by 2 bases, with 13 bases left in between. CDR3 protein: CASSYTGFPTDTQYF. CDR3 DNA: TGTGCCAGCAGCTATACCGGGTTCCCCACAGATACGCAGTATTTT.

The chain links TRBV18 to TRBJ2-3; 7 nucleotides match TRBD1. V dropped 4 bases and J dropped 5; count of bases not matched to a gene: 0. Germline V gives CDR1 KGHSH, CDR2 LQKENI. The CDR3 extends over 12 amino acids. The DNA for the CDR3 is TGTGCCAGCTCACGGGACAGAGATACGCAGTATTTT. Its translation is CASSRDRDTQYF. Variable domain in full (rest from reference TRBV18 and TRBJ2-3): NAGVMQNPRHLVRRRGQEARLRCSPMKGHSHVYWYRQLPEEGLKFMVYLQKENIIDESGMPKERFSAEFPKEGPSILRIQQVVRGDSAAYFCASSRDRDTQYFGPGTRLTVL.

CDR3 residues: CASSRDRERNEQFF. The CDR3 DNA is TGTGCCAGCTCCCGAGACAGGGAGCGCAATGAGCAGTTCTTC. The chain carries TRBV18 and TRBJ2-1, with 7 bases that match TRBD1. Losses at the gene ends were 6 bases for V and 6 bases for J; bases not matched to a gene: 8. This CDR3 has 14 amino acids. Germline V CDR1 and CDR2: KGHSH, LQKENI.

CDR3 sequence (DNA): TGTGCCAGCAGCCTGAGCCGGGGTAACACTGAAGCTTTCTTT. Amino acid sequence: CASSLSRGNTEAFF. The rearrangement joins TRBV6-1 to TRBJ1-1; D gene ambiguous. Germline CDR1 reads MNHNS; CDR2 reads SASEGT. Trimming took off 6 bases at V and 2 bases at J, with 13 bases between the two ends. The CDR3 runs to 14 residues.